Shown below are 18 T cell receptor beta chains from a single sample sequenced in a study of blood T cell repertoires in COVID-19. Clones were read by immunoSEQ multiplex PCR, and TCRdb kept only the in-frame ones, dropping some. The sample has some 520,000 clones; 75% to 90% are singletons. The sample comprised peripheral blood. The receptors derive from a man aged 18 to 35 with COVID-19, enrolled during active disease.

Written as DNA, the CDR3 is TGTGCCACCAGTGATACAGGGTTTCGGCAAAGCTCCTACAATGAGCAGTTCTTC. This translates into CATSDTGFRQSSYNEQFF. The chain employs TRBV24-1 and TRBJ2-1; possible D gene TRBD1, 6 bases. From germline, CDR1 is KGHDR and CDR2 SFDVKD. V was cut by 3 bases and J by 0 bases, with 17 bases left in between. CDR3 size: 18 residues.

The chain combines TRBV2 with TRBJ2-3; 8 positions agree with TRBD1. This CDR3 has 14 amino acids. CDR1 is SNHLY, CDR2 FYNNEI, per germline. Losses at the gene ends were 6 bases for V and 4 bases for J; bases not matched to a gene: 6. CDR3: CASSARQGPDTQYF. In nucleotides, the CDR3 is TGTGCCAGCAGCGCCAGACAGGGGCCAGATACGCAGTATTTT.

The chain links TRBV2 to TRBJ1-5, with 7 bases identical to TRBD1. This CDR3 has 17 residues. In germline, CDR1 is SNHLY, CDR2 FYNNEI. J was trimmed by 4 bases and V by 3 bases; bases with no gene match: 12. The CDR3 protein is CASSEVYRTGWNQPQHF. CDR3 nucleotide sequence: TGTGCCAGCAGTGAGGTTTACCGGACAGGCTGGAATCAGCCCCAGCATTTT.

The chain is built from TRBV6-5 and TRBJ1-5; TRBD1 agrees at 8 bases. Germline V CDR1 and CDR2: MNHEY, SVGAGI. There are 13 residues in the CDR3. The V gene end was trimmed by 10 bases and the J gene end by 5 bases; junction bases not matched to a gene: 7. The CDR3 DNA reads TGTGCCACGGCAACAGGGGGGGATCAGCCCCAGCATTTT. This encodes CATATGGDQPQHF.

The rearrangement links TRBV6-6 to TRBJ2-1; TRBD2 matches at 7 bases. With 7 bases clipped from V and 0 bases from J, the junction kept 9 bases outside the gene matches. The length of the CDR3 is 16 residues. In germline, CDR1 is MNHNY, CDR2 SVGAGI (reference sequence). Here the CDR3 reads CASTAFGGSSYNEQFF. The CDR3 bases are TGTGCCAGCACCGCCTTTGGCGGGAGCTCCTACAATGAGCAGTTCTTC.

The chain recombines TRBV24-1 with TRBJ1-5; a possible D gene is TRBD1 (5 bases). This CDR3 is 13 amino acids long. Germline loops: CDR1 KGHDR, CDR2 SFDVKD. The V end was cut by 9 bases, the J end by 5 bases, with 13 bases between. CDR3 protein: CATSRASYQPQHF. The CDR3 DNA follows: TGTGCCACCTCCAGGGCCTCATATCAGCCCCAGCATTTT.

The chain is built from TRBV3-1 (or the pseudogene TRBV3-2) and TRBJ1-5; maybe TRBD1 (5 bases). CDR1 is LGHDT, CDR2 YNNKEL, per germline (reference sequence). V shed 1 base and J shed 4 bases, with 8 bases lying between them. There are 14 residues in the CDR3. The CDR3 sequence is CASSQGAGNQPQHF. The CDR3 DNA reads as TGTGCCAGCAGCCAAGGAGCAGGGAATCAGCCCCAGCATTTT.

The J gene is TRBJ2-7, the V gene TRBV7-9, with TRBD1 as a possible D gene (7 bases). Germline V gene lookup returns CDR1 SEHNR and CDR2 FQNEAQ (reference sequence). The CDR3 spans 12 residues. V was clipped by 4 bases and J by 6 bases, with 10 bases between them. The CDR3 DNA sequence: TGTGCCAGCAGCTCCCAGGGGGGCGAGCAGTACTTC. Encoded protein: CASSSQGGEQYF.

The chain employs TRBV5-4 and TRBJ2-7, with 8 bases matching TRBD1. The length of the CDR3 is 12 residues. Germline V gene lookup returns CDR1 SGHNT and CDR2 YYREEE (reference sequence). The junction had 3 bases not matched to a gene; V was cut back by 4 bases and J by 6 bases. The CDR3 sequence is CASSQGAGEQYF. The CDR3 coding sequence is TGTGCCAGCAGCCAGGGGGCGGGCGAGCAGTACTTC.

V is TRBV4-2 and J is TRBJ2-2; the match to TRBD2 covers 13 bases. Germline CDR1 reads LGHNA; CDR2 reads YNFKEQ. This CDR3 is built from 18 residues. V trimming: 4 bases; J trimming: 5 bases; junction bases outside the gene matches: 10. The CDR3 here is CASSPAPGTSGETGELFF. The CDR3 DNA follows: TGTGCCAGCAGCCCCGCCCCCGGGACTAGCGGGGAAACCGGGGAGCTGTTTTTT.

In its sample, this clone was seen once. The rearrangement uses TRBV5-1 and TRBJ2-7, with TRBD2 identical over 15 bases. CDR3 length equals 18 residues. V was pared by 4 bases and J by 0 bases, with 8 bases of the junction left unmatched. The germline CDR1 and CDR2 sequences are SGHRS and YFSETQ. The DNA of the CDR3 is TGCGCCAGCAGCCGGGGACTAGCGGGAGGCAAAAGCTCCTACGAGCAGTACTTC. Amino acids: CASSRGLAGGKSSYEQYF.

DNA for the CDR3: TGTGCCACCGAGGGGGGGCGGACAGGATTAGGACAGGGTCCAGATACGCAGTATTTT. Translating it yields CATEGGRTGLGQGPDTQYF. The genes are TRBV19 and TRBJ2-3; the D gene is possibly TRBD1 (8 bases). Between the trimmed V and J ends, which lost 10 bases and 4 bases, there was a span of 33 bases. Germline V lookup: CDR1 LNHDA, CDR2 SQIVND (reference sequence). The CDR3 covers 19 residues.

The chain uses TRBV15 and TRBJ2-5; 9 bases map to TRBD1. This CDR3 region has 16 residues. The trim removed 1 base at V and 5 bases at J, leaving 8 bases unmatched. CDR1 is LNHNV and CDR2 is YYDKDF in the germline V gene (reference sequence). The CDR3 reads CATSRGGTGILETQYF. The CDR3 nucleotides read TGTGCCACCAGCAGAGGGGGGACAGGGATTTTGGAGACCCAGTACTTC.

The gene calls are TRBV21-1 and TRBJ2-1; TRBD2, the table's D call, was not compared with the DNA. TRBV21-1 is a pseudogene segment. The CDR3 is 19 residues long. This CDR3 reads CASPKRESSGSLSSYEQFF. The CDR3 DNA sequence: TGTGCCAGTCCGAAGAGGGAGAGTAGCGGGAGTTTGTCCAGCTATGAGCAGTTCTTC.

This chain links TRBV24-1 with TRBJ2-2; 10 bases match TRBD2. V lost 3 bases to trimming and J lost 1 base; unmatched junction nucleotides: 10. Looked up from germline, CDR1 is KGHDR and CDR2 is SFDVKD. This CDR3 is built from 19 residues. Written as DNA, the CDR3 is TGTGCCACCAGTGATCCTAGCGGGAGAGGGAGGAGGAACACCGGGGAGCTGTTTTTT. Translated: CATSDPSGRGRRNTGELFF.

The chain employs TRBV12-5 and TRBJ1-2, with TRBD1 identical over 9 bases. The trim removed 7 bases at V and 2 bases at J, leaving 5 bases unmatched. The CDR3 loop spans 14 amino acids. CDR1 is LGHNT and CDR2 is FRNRAP in the germline V gene. CDR3 coding DNA: TGTGCTAGTGTTCGGACAGGGGCGAACTATGGCTACACCTTC. It translates to CASVRTGANYGYTF.

Turning to this clone: Other DNA sequences in the sample encode the same CDR3. The chain has TRBV5-1 and TRBJ2-3; 9 bases align to TRBD2. The junction had 1 base not matched to a gene; V was cut back by 2 bases and J by 3 bases. The CDR3 runs 14 residues. The germline CDR1 and CDR2 sequences are SGHRS and YFSETQ. In DNA, the CDR3 is TGCGCCAGCAGCTTAGCGGGGGGAACAGATACGCAGTATTTT. Amino acid sequence: CASSLAGGTDTQYF. Complete variable domain (other parts from reference TRBV5-1 and TRBJ2-3): KAGVTQTPRYLIKTRGQQVTLSCSPISGHRSVSWYQQTPGQGLQFLFEYFSETQRNKGNFPGRFSGRQFSNSRSEMNVSTLELGDSALYLCASSLAGGTDTQYFGPGTRLTVL.

This sequence joins TRBV4-1 and TRBJ2-7; 13 nucleotides agree with TRBD2. CDR3 length equals 16 residues. Germline V gene data show CDR1 as MGHRA and CDR2 as YSYEKL. V lost 4 bases, J lost 6 bases, and 9 bases stayed unmatched. CDR3 loop: CASSRRTSGSPGEQYF. For the CDR3, the DNA is TGCGCCAGCAGCCGCCGGACTAGCGGGAGTCCCGGCGAGCAGTACTTC.